This T cell receptor (beta chain) was captured by sequencing in a study of T cell changes during pregnancy in multiple sclerosis (dated by TCRdb to 2018 to 2020). In the study overall: In women with multiple sclerosis, the researchers looked at how the T cell repertoire shifted as pregnancy progressed.

Remarks on this clone: This receptor's antigen is unknown. Base-call qualities are not available, and no considerably larger clone is one nucleotide away.

From its cysteine to its phenylalanine, the CDR3 spans 15 amino acids. Kept here is only the CDR3 DNA, which spans 45 bases and is read in frame from base 1. Based on the germline V gene (reference sequence), the CDR1 and CDR2 sequences are MNHEY and SMNVEV. V loses 5 bases, J loses 11 bases, and the germline ends lie 19 bases apart. Library preparation was by the immunoSEQ multiplex PCR assay. TCRdb provides this immuneACCESS table in a form limited to in-frame rearrangements. Some clones are lacking; in checked studies, under half of them reflect an unresolved V gene, and why the rest are absent is not known. This sample lists about 32,000 clones; roughly nine tenths were detected once. The top ten constitute 11% of the sample.

This TCR was recovered from a female donor with multiple sclerosis, enrolled in a pregnancy study. The chain links TRBV27 with TRBJ1-6; a tentative D match to TRBD1 spans 5 bases. The sequencing here drew on CD8+ T cells from peripheral blood mononuclear cells, taken in the third trimester of pregnancy. The CDR3 in this case is CASSSRTMPNTPLHF. The DNA sequence is as follows: TGTGCCAGCAGTAGCCGGACAATGCCGAATACACCCCTCCACTTT.